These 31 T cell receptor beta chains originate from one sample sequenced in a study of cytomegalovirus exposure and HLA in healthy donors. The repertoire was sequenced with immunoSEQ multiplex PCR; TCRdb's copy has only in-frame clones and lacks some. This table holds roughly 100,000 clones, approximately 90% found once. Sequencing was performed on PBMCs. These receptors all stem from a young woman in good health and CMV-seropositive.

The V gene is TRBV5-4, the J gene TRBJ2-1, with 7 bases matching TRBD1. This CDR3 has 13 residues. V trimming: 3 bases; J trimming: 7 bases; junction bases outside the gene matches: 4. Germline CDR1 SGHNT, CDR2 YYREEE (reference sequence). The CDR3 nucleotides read TGTGCCAGCAGCTCCGCGACAGGGAATGAGCAGTTCTTC. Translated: CASSSATGNEQFF.

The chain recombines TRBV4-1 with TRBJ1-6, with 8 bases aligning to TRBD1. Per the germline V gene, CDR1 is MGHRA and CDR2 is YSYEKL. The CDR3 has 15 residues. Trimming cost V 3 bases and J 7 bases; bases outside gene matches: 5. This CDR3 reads CASSQSGQVNSPLHF. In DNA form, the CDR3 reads TGCGCCAGCAGCCAGTCGGGACAGGTCAATTCACCCCTCCACTTT.

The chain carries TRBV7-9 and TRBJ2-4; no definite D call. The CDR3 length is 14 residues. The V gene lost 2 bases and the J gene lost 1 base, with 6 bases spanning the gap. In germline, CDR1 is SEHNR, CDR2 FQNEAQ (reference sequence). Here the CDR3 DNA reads TGTGCCAGCAGCTTATCCTCCGCCAAAAACATTCAGTACTTC. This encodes CASSLSSAKNIQYF. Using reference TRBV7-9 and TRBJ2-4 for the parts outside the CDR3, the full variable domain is DTGVSQNPRHKITKRGQNVTFRCDPISEHNRLYWYRQTLGQGPEFLTYFQNEAQLEKSRLLSDRFSAERPKGSFSTLEIQRTEQGDSAMYLCASSLSSAKNIQYFGAGTRLSVL.

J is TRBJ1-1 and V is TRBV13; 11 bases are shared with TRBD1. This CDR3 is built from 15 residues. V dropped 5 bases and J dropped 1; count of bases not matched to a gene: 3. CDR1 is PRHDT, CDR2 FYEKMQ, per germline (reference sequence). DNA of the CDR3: TGTGCCAGCAGCCTCGGGACAGGGGGGAACACTGAAGCTTTCTTT. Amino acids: CASSLGTGGNTEAFF.

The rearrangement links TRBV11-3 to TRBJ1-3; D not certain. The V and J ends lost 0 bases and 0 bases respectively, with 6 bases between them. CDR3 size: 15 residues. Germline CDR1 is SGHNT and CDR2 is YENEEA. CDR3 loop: CASSLDGSSGNTIYF. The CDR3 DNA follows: TGTGCCAGCAGCTTAGATGGGAGCTCTGGAAACACCATATATTTT.

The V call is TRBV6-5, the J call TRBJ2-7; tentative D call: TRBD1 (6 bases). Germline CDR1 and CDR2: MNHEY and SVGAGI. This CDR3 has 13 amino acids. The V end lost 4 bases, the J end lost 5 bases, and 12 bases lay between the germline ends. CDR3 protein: CASSSGHRNEQYF. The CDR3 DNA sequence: TGTGCCAGCAGTTCGGGACACCGGAACGAGCAGTACTTC.

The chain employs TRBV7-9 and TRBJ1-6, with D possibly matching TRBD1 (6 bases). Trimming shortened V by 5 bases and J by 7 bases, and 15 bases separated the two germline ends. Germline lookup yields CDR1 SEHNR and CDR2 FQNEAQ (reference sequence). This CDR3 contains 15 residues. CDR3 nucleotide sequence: TGTGCCAGCAGCCCTGCACAGGGTAGAAATTCACCCCTCCACTTT. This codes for CASSPAQGRNSPLHF.

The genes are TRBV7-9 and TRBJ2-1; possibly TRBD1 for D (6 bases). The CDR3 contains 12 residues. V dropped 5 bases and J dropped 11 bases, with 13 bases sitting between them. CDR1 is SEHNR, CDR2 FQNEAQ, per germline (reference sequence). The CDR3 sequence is CASSLAGQKQFF. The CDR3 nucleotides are TGTGCCAGCAGCCTCGCCGGACAGAAGCAGTTCTTC.

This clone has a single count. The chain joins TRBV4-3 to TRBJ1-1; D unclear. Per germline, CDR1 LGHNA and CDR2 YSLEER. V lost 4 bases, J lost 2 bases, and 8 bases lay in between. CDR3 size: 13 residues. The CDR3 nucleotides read TGCGCCAGCAGCCGTAACATAAACACTGAAGCTTTCTTT. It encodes CASSRNINTEAFF.

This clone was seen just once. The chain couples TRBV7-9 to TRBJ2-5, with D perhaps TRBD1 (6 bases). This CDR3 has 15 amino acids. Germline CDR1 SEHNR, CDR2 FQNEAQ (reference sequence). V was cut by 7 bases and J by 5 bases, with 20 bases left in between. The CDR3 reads CASTPRQGMGETQYF. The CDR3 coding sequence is TGTGCCAGCACCCCAAGGCAGGGGATGGGGGAGACCCAGTACTTC.

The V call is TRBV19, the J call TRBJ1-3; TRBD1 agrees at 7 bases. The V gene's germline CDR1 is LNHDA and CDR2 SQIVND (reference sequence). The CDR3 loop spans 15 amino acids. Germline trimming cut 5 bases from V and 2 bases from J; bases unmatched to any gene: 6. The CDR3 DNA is TGTGCCAGTAGTCGGACAGGTTTTCCTGGAAACACCATATATTTT. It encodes CASSRTGFPGNTIYF.

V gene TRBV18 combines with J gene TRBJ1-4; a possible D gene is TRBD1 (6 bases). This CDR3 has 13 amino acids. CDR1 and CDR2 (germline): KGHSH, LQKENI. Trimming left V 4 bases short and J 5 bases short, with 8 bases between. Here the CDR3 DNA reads TGTGCCAGCTCACGGGACAAAAATGAAAAACTGTTTTTT. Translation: CASSRDKNEKLFF.

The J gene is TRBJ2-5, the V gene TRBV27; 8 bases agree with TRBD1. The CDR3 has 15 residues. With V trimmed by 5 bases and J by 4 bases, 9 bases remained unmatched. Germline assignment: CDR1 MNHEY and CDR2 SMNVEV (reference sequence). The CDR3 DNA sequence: TGTGCCAGCAGTCCCCTGACAGGGGCTTTAGAGACCCAGTACTTC. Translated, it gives CASSPLTGALETQYF.

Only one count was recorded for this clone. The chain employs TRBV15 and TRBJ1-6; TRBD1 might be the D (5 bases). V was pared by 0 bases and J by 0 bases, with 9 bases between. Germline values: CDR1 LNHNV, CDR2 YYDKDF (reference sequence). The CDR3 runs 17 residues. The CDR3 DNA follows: TGTGCCACCAGCAGAGAGGGGGGGAGCTCCTATAATTCACCCCTCCACTTT. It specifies CATSREGGSSYNSPLHF. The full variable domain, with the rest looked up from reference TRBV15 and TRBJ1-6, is DAMVIQNPRYQVTQFGKPVTLSCSQTLNHNVMYWYQQKSSQAPKLLFHYYDKDFNNEADTPDNFQSRRPNTSFCFLDIRSPGLGDTAMYLCATSREGGSSYNSPLHFGNGTRLTVT.

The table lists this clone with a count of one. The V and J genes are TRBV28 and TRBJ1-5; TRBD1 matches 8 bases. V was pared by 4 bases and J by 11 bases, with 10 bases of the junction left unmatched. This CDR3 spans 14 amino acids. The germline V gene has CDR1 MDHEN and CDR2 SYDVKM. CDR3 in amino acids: CASSSTGAGRSQHF. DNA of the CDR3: TGTGCCAGCAGTTCGACAGGGGCCGGCAGGTCCCAGCATTTT.

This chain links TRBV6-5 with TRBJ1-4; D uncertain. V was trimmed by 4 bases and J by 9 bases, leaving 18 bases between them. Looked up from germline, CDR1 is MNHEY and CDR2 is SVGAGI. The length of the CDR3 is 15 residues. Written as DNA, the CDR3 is TGTGCCAGCAGTTCCGTGGTTTGGCCCACGCAAAAACTGTTTTTT. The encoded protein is CASSSVVWPTQKLFF.

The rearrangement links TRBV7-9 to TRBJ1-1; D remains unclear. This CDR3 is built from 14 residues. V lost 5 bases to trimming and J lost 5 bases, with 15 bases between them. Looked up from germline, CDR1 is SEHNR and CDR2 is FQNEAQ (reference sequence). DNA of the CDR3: TGTGCCAGCAGCCGTTCGGGGAGACGTACTGAAGCTTTCTTT. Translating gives CASSRSGRRTEAFF.

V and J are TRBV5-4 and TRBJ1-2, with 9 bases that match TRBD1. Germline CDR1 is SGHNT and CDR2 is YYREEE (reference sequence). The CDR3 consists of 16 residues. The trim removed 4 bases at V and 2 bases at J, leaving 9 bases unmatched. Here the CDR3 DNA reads TGTGCCAGCAGCCGGGACAGGGAGGGCCAAAACTATGGCTACACCTTC. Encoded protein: CASSRDREGQNYGYTF. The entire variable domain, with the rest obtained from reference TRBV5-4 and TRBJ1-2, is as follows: ETGVTQSPTHLIKTRGQQVTLRCSSQSGHNTVSWYQQALGQGPQFIFQYYREEENGRGNFPPRFSGLQFPNYSSELNVNALELDDSALYLCASSRDREGQNYGYTFGSGTRLTVV.

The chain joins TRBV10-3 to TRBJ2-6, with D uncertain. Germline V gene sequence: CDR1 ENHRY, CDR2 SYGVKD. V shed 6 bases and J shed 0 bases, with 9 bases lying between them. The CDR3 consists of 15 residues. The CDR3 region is CAIRTYSSGANVLTF. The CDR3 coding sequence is TGTGCCATCAGGACTTATAGCTCTGGGGCCAACGTCCTGACTTTC.

Written as DNA, the CDR3 is TGTGCCAGCAGTTCTCTAACCGGGACAGGCGCAACTAATGAAAAACTGTTTTTT. It codes for CASSSLTGTGATNEKLFF. The chain recombines TRBV5-6 with TRBJ1-4; 8 bases agree with TRBD1. Germline assignment: CDR1 SGHDT and CDR2 YYEEEE. V was pared by 5 bases and J by 0 bases, with 12 bases of the junction left unmatched. This CDR3 is 18 amino acids long.

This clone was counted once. The CDR3 protein is CASSTPTGVGNTIYF. In nucleotides, the CDR3 is TGTGCCAGCAGTACCCCTACAGGGGTAGGAAACACCATATATTTT. The chain links TRBV28 to TRBJ1-3; TRBD1 aligns across 7 bases. V shed 5 bases, J shed 4 bases, and the junction held 8 bases outside the gene matches. This CDR3 region has 15 residues. From germline, CDR1 is MDHEN and CDR2 SYDVKM.

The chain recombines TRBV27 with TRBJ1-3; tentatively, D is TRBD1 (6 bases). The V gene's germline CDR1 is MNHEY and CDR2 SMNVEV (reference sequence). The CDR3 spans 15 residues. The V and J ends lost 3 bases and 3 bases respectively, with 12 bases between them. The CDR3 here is CASSFSGALGNTIYF. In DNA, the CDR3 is TGTGCCAGCAGTTTCTCAGGGGCACTTGGAAACACCATATATTTT.

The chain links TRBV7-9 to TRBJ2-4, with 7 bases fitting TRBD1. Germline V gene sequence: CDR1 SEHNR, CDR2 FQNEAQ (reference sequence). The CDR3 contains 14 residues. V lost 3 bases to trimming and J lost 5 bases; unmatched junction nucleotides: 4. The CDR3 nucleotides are TGTGCCAGCAGCTTGGCCGGGACAGAAAACATTCAGTACTTC. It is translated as CASSLAGTENIQYF.

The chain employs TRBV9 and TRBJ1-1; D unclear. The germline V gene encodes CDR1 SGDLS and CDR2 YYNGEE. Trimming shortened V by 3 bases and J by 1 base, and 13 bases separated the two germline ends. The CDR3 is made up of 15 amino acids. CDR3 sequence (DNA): TGTGCCAGCAGCGCCGAGCCCACGGGGAACACTGAAGCTTTCTTT. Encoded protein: CASSAEPTGNTEAFF.

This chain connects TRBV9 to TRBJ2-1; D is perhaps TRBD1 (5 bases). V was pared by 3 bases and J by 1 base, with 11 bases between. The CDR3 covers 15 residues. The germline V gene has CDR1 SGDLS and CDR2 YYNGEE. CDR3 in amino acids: CASSEQGLSYNEQFF. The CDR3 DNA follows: TGTGCCAGCAGCGAGCAGGGATTGTCCTACAATGAGCAGTTCTTC.

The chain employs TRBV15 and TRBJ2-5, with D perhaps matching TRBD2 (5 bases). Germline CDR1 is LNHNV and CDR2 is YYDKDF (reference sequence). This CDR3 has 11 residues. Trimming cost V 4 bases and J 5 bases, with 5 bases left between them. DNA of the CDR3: TGTGCCACCAGCACGGGGGAGACCCAGTACTTC. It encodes CATSTGETQYF.

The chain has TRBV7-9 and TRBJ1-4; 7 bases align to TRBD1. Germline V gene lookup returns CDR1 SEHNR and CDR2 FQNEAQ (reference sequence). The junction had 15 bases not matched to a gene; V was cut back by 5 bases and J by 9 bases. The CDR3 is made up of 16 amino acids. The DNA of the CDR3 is TGTGCCAGCAGCCCCGGACCGGGACAGATTATCCAAAAACTGTTTTTT. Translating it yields CASSPGPGQIIQKLFF.

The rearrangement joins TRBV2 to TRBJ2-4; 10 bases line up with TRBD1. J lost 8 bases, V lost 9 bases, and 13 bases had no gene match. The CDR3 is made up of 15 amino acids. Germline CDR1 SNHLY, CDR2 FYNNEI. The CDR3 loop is CASDRGPQLFDIQYF. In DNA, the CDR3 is TGTGCCAGTGACAGGGGGCCCCAGCTTTTTGACATTCAGTACTTC. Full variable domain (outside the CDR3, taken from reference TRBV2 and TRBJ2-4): EPEVTQTPSHQVTQMGQEVILRCVPISNHLYFYWYRQILGQKVEFLVSFYNNEISEKSEIFDDQFSVERPDGSNFTLKIRSTKLEDSAMYFCASDRGPQLFDIQYFGAGTRLSVL.

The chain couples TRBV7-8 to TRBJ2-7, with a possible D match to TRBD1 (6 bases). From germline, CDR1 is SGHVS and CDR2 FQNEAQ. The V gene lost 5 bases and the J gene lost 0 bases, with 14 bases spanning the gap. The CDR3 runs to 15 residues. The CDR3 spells CASSVTGTSSYEQYF. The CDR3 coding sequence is TGTGCCAGCAGCGTAACCGGGACAAGCTCCTACGAGCAGTACTTC. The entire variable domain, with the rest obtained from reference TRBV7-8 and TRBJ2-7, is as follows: GAGVSQSPRYKVAKRGQDVALRCDPISGHVSLFWYQQALGQGPEFLTYFQNEAQLDKSGLPSDRFFAERPEGSVSTLKIQRTQQEDSAVYLCASSVTGTSSYEQYFGPGTRLTVT.

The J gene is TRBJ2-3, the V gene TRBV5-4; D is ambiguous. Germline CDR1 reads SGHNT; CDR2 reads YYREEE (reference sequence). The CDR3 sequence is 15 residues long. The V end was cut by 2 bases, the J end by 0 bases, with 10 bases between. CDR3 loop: CASSLGSSSTDTQYF. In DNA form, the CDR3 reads TGTGCCAGCAGCTTAGGTAGCTCTAGCACAGATACGCAGTATTTT.

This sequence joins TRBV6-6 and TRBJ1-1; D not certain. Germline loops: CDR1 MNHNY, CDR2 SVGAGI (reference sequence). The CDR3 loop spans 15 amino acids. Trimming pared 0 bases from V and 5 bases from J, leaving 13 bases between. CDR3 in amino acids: CASSYSISGGTEAFF. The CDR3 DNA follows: TGTGCCAGCAGTTACTCGATTTCGGGAGGTACTGAAGCTTTCTTT.